This T cell receptor (beta chain) was obtained from a study of T cell responses to AZD1222 COVID-19 vaccine. Note on this clone: Its antigen is as yet unknown.

Measured with immunoSEQ multiplex PCR; TCRdb has only the in-frame clones, and not every one. The sample has more than 100,000 clones; about 92% are singletons. The CDR3 has 16 residues. The germline V gene encodes CDR1 MNHEY and CDR2 SMNVEV (reference sequence). Trimming removed 2 bases from V and 3 bases from J; junction bases left unmatched: 5. Notes on the study in general: Reports say nearly half of spike-specific TCRs go after unmutated variant regions. After the peak T cell response, and only then, were repertoires sampled. An increase in Spike-specific TCR breadth and depth was observed after two AZD1222 doses. The donor cohort was predominantly white British with a female majority, and clonal diversity may have been underestimated.

This clonotype originated in an adult who received the AZD1222 COVID-19 vaccine. V gene TRBV27 combines with J gene TRBJ2-5; 11 positions agree with TRBD2. This specimen was peripheral blood, taken 28 days after the second AZD1222 dose. The CDR3 is CASSLGSGGAKETQYF. CDR3 DNA: TGTGCCAGCAGTTTAGGTAGCGGGGGGGCCAAAGAGACCCAGTACTTC.